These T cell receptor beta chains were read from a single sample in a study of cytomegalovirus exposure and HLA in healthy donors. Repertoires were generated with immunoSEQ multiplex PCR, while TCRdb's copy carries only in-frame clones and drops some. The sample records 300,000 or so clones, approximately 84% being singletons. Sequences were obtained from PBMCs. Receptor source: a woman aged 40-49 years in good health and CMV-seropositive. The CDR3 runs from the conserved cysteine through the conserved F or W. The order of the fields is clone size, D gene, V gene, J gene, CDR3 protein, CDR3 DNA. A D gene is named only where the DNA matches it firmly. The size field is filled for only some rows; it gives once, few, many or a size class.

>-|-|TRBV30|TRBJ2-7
CALGHSYEQYF
TGTGCCCTCGGACACTCCTACGAGCAGTACTTC
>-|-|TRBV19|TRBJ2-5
CASSFTDSLGETQYF
TGTGCCAGTAGTTTCACGGACAGCCTTGGGGAGACCCAGTACTTC
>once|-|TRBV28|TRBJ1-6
CASSEANANSPLHF
TGTGCCAGCAGTGAAGCTAATGCCAATTCACCCCTCCACTTT
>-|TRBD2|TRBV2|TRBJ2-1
CASRGSSGSNEQFF
TGTGCCAGCAGGGGATCTAGCGGGAGTAACGAGCAGTTCTTC
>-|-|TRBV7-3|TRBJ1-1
CASSSDWNTEAFF
TGTGCCAGCAGCTCGGACTGGAACACTGAAGCTTTCTTT
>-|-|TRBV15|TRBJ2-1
CATSRDLPSESEQFF
TGTGCCACCAGCAGAGATCTCCCGAGCGAAAGTGAGCAGTTCTTC
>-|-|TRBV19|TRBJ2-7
CASSIPPDEQYF
TGTGCCAGTAGTATCCCCCCCGACGAGCAGTACTTC
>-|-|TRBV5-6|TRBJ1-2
CASSAAGRNYGYTF
TGTGCCAGCAGCGCGGCCGGAAGGAACTATGGCTACACCTTC
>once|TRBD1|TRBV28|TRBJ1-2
CASSLNTGTGYGYTF
TGTGCCAGCAGTTTAAATACCGGGACAGGGTATGGCTACACCTTC
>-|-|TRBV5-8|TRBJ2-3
CASSLLLPDTQYF
TGTGCCAGCAGCTTGCTCCTACCAGATACGCAGTATTTT
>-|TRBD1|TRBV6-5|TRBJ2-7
CASRGTGGYEQYF
TGTGCCAGCAGGGGGACAGGGGGGTACGAGCAGTACTTC
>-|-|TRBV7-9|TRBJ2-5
CASSLVGGETQYF
TGTGCCAGCAGCTTAGTTGGGGGGGAGACCCAGTACTTC
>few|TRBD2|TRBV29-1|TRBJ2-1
CSAGSGSYNEQFF
TGCAGCGCCGGTAGCGGGTCCTACAATGAGCAGTTCTTC
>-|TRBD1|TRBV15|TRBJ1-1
CATSRGQGQGNEAFF
TGTGCCACCAGCAGAGGCCAGGGACAGGGGAATGAAGCTTTCTTT
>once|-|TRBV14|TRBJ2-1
CASSQVEGLALYNEQFF
TGTGCCAGCAGCCAAGTAGAGGGGCTAGCGCTTTACAATGAGCAGTTCTTC
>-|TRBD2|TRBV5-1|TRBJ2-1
CASSFSGRAGDEQFF
TGCGCCAGCAGCTTTAGCGGGAGGGCCGGGGATGAGCAGTTCTTC
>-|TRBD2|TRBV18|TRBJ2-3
CASSPGLANTDTQYF
TGTGCCAGCTCACCGGGACTAGCGAACACAGATACGCAGTATTTT
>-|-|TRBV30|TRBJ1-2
CAWSIGRFYGYTF
TGTGCCTGGAGTATCGGGAGGTTCTATGGCTACACCTTC
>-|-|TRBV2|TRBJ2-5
CASRPDPLQETQYF
TGTGCCAGCAGACCCGACCCTCTACAGGAGACCCAGTACTTC
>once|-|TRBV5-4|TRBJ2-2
CASSLVQAAMNTGELFF
TGTGCCAGCAGCTTGGTTCAAGCAGCGATGAACACCGGGGAGCTGTTTTTT
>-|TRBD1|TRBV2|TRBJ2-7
CASTGTGVYEQYF
TGTGCCAGCACCGGGACAGGGGTCTACGAGCAGTACTTC
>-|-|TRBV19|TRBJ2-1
CASKVGMRDEQFF
TGTGCCAGTAAGGTGGGAATGAGGGATGAGCAGTTCTTC
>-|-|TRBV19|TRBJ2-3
CASSILDSTDTQYF
TGTGCCAGTAGTATCCTAGACAGCACAGATACGCAGTATTTT
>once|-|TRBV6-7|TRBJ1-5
CASSYFGQGYSNQPQHF
TGTGCCAGCAGTTACTTCGGGCAGGGCTATAGCAATCAGCCCCAGCATTTT
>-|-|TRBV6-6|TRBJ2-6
CASSSHETGANVLTF
TGTGCCAGCAGTTCCCATGAGACTGGGGCCAACGTCCTGACTTTC
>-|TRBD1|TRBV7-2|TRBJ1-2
CASSQGTGPYLSYGYTF
TGTGCCAGCAGCCAAGGGACAGGGCCTTATCTGAGCTATGGCTACACCTTC
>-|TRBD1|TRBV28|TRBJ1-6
CASSLQGSGSPLHF
TGTGCCAGCAGTCTACAGGGGTCAGGTTCACCCCTCCACTTT
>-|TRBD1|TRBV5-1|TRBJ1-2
CASSLAQGAYGYTF
TGCGCCAGCAGCTTGGCCCAGGGGGCCTATGGCTACACCTTC
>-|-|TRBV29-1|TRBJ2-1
CSVEAKEQFF
TGCAGCGTTGAGGCCAAGGAGCAGTTCTTC
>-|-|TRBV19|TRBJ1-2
CASSKQSPGDGYTF
TGTGCCAGTAGTAAACAATCTCCGGGTGACGGCTACACCTTC
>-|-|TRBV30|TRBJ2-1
CAQGGYNEQFF
TGTGCCCAGGGGGGTTACAATGAGCAGTTCTTC
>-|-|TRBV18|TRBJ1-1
CASSPPYRAGEAFF
TGTGCCAGCTCACCACCGTATCGGGCAGGGGAAGCTTTCTTT
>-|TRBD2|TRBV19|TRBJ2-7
CASSIASSGSLSEQYF
TGTGCCAGTAGTATAGCTTCTAGCGGGAGTTTGTCCGAGCAGTACTTC
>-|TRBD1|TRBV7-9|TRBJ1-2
CASSSASDRVVGGYTF
TGTGCCAGCAGCTCTGCGTCAGACAGGGTCGTGGGTGGCTACACCTTC
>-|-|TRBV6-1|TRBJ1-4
CASRTSGGNEKLFF
TGTGCCAGCAGGACCTCGGGGGGTAATGAAAAACTGTTTTTT
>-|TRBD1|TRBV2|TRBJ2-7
CASILDRGGYEQYF
TGTGCCAGCATCCTCGACAGGGGGGGTTACGAGCAGTACTTC
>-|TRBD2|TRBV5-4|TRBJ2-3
CASSQAGVGTDTQYF
TGTGCCAGCAGCCAAGCGGGAGTTGGCACAGATACGCAGTATTTT
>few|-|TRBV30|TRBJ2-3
CAWSPTDTQYF
TGTGCCTGGAGCCCTACAGATACGCAGTATTTT
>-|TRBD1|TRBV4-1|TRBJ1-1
CASSPGTGEAFF
TGCGCCAGCAGCCCAGGGACAGGTGAAGCTTTCTTT